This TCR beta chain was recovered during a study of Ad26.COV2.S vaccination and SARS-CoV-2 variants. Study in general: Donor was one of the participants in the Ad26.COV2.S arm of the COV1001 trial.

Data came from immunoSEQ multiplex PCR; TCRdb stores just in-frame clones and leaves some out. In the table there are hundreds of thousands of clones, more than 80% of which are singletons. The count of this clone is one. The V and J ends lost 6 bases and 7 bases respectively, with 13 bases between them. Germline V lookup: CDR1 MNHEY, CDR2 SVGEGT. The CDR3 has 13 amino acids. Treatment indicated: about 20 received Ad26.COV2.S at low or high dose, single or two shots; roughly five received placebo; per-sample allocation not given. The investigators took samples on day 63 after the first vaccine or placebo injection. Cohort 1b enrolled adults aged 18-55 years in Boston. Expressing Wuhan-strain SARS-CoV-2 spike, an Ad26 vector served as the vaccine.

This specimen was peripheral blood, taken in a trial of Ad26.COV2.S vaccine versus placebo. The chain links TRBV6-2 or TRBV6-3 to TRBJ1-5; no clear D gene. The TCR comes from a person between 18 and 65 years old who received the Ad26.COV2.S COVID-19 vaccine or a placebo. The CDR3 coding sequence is TGTGCCAGCAGCAACGGTCGGCGACAGCCCCAGCATTTT. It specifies CASSNGRRQPQHF.